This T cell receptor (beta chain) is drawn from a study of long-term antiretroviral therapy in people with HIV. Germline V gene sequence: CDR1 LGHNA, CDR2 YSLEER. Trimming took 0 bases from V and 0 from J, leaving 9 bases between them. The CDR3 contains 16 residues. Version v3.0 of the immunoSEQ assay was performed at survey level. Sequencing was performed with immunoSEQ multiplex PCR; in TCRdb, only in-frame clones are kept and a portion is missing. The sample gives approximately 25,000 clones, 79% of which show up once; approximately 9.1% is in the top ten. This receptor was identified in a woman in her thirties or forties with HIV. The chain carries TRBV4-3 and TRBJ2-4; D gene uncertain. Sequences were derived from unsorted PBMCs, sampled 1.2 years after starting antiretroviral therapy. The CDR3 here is CASSQDKVLAKNIQYF. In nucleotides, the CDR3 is TGCGCCAGCAGCCAAGATAAGGTATTAGCCAAAAACATTCAGTACTTC.